This T cell receptor beta chain came from a study of blood T cell repertoires in COVID-19. As for the study in general: COVID-19 samples, acute and convalescent, were from the United States, Italy and Spain.

Trimming shortened V by 7 bases and J by 4 bases, and 17 bases separated the two germline ends. CDR1 LNHDA and CDR2 SQIVND come from the germline V gene (reference sequence). CDR3 length: 15 residues. Profiled with immunoSEQ multiplex PCR; TCRdb holds only in-frame clones, not every one. The profile shows some 120,000 clones, approximately 81% of them singletons. The sample holds a few counts of this clone. This TCR derives from a woman aged 45-60 years with acute or convalescent COVID-19. The material sequenced was peripheral blood. The rearrangement joins TRBV19 to TRBJ1-5; D remains unclear. CDR3 residues: CASTGQVGSNQPQHF. The CDR3 nucleotides read TGTGCCAGTACCGGCCAGGTCGGTTCGAATCAGCCCCAGCATTTT.